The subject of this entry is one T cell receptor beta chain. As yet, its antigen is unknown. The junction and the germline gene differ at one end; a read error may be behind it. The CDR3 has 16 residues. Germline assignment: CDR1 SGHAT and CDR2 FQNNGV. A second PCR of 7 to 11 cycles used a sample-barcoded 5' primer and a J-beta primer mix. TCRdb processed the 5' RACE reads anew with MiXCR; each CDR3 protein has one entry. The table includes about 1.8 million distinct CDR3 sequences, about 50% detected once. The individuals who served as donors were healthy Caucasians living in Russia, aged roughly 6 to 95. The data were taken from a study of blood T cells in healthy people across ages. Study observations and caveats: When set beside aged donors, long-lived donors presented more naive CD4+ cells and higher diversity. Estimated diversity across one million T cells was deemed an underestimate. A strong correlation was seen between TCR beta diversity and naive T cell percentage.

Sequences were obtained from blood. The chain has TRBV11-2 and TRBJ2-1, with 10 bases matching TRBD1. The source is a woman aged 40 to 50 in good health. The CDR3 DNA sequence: TGTGCCGGCAGCTTAGGGATACGGGACAGGGGCAATGAGCAGTTCTTC. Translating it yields CAGSLGIRDRGNEQFF.